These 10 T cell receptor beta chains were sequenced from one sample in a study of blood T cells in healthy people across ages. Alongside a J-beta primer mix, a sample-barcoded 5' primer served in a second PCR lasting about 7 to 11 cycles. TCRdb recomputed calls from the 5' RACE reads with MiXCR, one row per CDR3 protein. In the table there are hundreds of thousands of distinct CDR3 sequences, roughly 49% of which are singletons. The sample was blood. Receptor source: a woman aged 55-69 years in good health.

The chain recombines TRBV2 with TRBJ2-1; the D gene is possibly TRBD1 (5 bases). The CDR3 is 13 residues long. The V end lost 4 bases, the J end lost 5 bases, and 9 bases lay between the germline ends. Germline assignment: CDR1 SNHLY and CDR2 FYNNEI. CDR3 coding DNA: TGTGCCAGCAGTGGTCGCAGGGACAATGAGCAGTTCTTC. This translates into CASSGRRDNEQFF.

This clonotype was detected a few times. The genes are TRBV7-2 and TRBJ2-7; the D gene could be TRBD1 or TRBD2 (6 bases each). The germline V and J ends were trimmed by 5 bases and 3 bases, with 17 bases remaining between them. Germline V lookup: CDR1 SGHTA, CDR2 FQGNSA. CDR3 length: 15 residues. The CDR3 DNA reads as TGTGCCAGCAGCCCCGTTCGGGGGCCCCTCTACGAGCAGTACTTC. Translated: CASSPVRGPLYEQYF. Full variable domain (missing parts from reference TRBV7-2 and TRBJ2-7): GAGVSQSPSNKVTEKGKDVELRCDPISGHTALYWYRQSLGQGLEFLIYFQGNSAPDKSGLPSDRFSAERTGGSVSTLTIQRTQQEDSAVYLCASSPVRGPLYEQYFGPGTRLTVT.

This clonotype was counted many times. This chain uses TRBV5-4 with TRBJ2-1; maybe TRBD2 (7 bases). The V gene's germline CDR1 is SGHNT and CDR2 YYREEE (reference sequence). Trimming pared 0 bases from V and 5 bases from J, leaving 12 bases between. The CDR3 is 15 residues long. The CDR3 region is CASSLVAGANNEQFF. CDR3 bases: TGTGCCAGCAGCTTGGTGGCGGGGGCTAACAATGAGCAGTTCTTC.

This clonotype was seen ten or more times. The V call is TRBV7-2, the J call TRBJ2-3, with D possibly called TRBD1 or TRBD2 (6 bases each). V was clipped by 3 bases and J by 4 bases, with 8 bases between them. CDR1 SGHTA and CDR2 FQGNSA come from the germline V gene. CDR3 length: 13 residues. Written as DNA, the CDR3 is TGTGCCAGCAGCTTGGGGGGCCCAGATACGCAGTATTTT. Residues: CASSLGGPDTQYF.

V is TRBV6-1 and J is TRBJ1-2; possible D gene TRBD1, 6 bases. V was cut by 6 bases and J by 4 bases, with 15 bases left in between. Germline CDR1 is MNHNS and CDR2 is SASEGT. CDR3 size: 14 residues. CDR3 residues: CASSHGGRPYGYTF. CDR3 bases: TGTGCCAGCAGCCATGGGGGGCGCCCCTATGGCTACACCTTC.

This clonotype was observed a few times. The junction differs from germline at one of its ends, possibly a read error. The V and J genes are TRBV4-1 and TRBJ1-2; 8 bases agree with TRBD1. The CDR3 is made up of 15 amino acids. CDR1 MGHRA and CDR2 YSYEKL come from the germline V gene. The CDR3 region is CASSQFQTGALGYTF. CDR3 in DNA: TGCGCTAGCAGCCAATTCCAGACAGGGGCCCTTGGCTACACCTTC.

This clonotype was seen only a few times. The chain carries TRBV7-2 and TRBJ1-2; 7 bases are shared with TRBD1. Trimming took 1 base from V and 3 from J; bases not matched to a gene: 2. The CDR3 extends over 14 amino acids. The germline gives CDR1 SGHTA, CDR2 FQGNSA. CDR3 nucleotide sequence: TGTGCCAGCAGCTTAGACAGGGGCTACTATGGCTACACCTTC. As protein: CASSLDRGYYGYTF.

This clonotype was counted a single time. CDR3 coding DNA: TGCAGTGCTAGGGCCTGGACAGGGGGCTATGACGCTTTCTTT. Translation: CSARAWTGGYDAFF. The J gene is TRBJ1-1, the V gene TRBV20-1; 11 bases align to TRBD1. There are 14 residues in the CDR3. Germline CDR1 reads DFQATT; CDR2 reads SNEGSKA (reference sequence). The V segment lost 3 bases and the J segment 11 bases; nucleotides outside the gene matches: 11.

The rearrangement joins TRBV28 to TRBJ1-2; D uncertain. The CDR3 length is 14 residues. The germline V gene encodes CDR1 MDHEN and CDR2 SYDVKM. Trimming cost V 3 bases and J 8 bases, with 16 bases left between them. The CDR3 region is CASSLVAQDRGYTF. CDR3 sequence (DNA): TGTGCCAGCAGTTTGGTCGCCCAGGACCGAGGCTACACCTTC.

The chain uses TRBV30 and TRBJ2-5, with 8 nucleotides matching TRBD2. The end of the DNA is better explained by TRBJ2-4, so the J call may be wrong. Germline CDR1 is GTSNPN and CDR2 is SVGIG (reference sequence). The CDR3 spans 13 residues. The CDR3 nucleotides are TGTGCCTGGAGTCGGACGGGGGGGAACATTCAGTACTTC. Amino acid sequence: CAWSRTGGNIQYF.